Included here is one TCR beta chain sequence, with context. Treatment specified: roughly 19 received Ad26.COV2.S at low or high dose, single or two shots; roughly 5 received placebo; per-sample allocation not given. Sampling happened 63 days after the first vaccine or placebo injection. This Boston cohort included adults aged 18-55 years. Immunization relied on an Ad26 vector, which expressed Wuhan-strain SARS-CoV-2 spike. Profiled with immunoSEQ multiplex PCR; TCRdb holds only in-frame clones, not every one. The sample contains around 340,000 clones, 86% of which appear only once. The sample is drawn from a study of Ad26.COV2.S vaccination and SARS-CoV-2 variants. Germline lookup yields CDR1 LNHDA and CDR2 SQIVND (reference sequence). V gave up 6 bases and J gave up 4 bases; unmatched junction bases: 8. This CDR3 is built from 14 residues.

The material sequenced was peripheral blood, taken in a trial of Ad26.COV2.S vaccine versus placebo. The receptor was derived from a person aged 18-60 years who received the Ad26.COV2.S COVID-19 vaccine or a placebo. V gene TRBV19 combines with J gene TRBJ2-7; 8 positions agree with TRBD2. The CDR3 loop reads CASRPSGGGYEQYF. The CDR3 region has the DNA TGTGCCAGTAGACCCAGCGGGGGTGGTTACGAGCAGTACTTC.